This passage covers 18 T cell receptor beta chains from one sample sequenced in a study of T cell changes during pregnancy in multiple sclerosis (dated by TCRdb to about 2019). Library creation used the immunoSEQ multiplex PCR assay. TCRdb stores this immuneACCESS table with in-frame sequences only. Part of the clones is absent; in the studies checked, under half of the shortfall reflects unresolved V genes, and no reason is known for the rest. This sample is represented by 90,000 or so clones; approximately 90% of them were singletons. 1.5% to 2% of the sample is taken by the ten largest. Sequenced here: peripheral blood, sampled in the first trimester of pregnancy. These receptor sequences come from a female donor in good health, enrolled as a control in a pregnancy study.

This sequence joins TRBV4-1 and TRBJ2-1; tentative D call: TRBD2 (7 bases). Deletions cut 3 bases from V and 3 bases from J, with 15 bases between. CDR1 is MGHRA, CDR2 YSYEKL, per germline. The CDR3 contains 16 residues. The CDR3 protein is CASSHLGGGHYNEQFF. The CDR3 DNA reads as TGCGCCAGCAGCCATCTGGGGGGGGGCCACTACAATGAGCAGTTCTTC.

The CDR3 loop is CASSPGDRDSYEQYF. In DNA, the CDR3 is TGTGCCAGCAGCCCCGGGGACAGAGATTCCTACGAGCAGTACTTC. J is TRBJ2-7 and V is TRBV5-6; 7 bases are shared with TRBD1. The CDR3 runs to 15 residues. Losses at the gene ends were 4 bases for V and 1 base for J; bases not matched to a gene: 8. Per germline, CDR1 SGHDT and CDR2 YYEEEE. Full variable domain (outside the CDR3, taken from reference TRBV5-6 and TRBJ2-7): DAGVTQSPTHLIKTRGQQVTLRCSPKSGHDTVSWYQQALGQGPQFIFQYYEEEERQRGNFPDRFSGHQFPNYSSELNVNALLLGDSALYLCASSPGDRDSYEQYFGPGTRLTVT.

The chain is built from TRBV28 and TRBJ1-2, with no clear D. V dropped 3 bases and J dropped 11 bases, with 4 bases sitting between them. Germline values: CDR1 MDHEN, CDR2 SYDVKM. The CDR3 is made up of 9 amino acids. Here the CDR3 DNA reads TGTGCCAGCAGTTTCTTGTACACCTTC. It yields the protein CASSFLYTF.

The CDR3 protein is CASSLGLAGRGDTQYF. CDR3 DNA: TGCGCCAGCAGCCTTGGACTAGCGGGGCGAGGAGATACGCAGTATTTT. The chain carries TRBV4-3 and TRBJ2-3; 12 bases fit TRBD2. V shed 4 bases and J 5 bases; nucleotides not matched to a gene: 7. Germline assignment: CDR1 LGHNA and CDR2 YSLEER. This CDR3 spans 16 amino acids.

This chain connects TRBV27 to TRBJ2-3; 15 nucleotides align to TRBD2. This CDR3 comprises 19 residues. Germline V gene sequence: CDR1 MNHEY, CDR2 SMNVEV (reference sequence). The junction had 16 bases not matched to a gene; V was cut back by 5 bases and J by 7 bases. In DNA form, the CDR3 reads TGTGCCAGCAGTCCACCGATGGGACTAGCGGGGGGCCAGCCCTATACGCAGTATTTT. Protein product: CASSPPMGLAGGQPYTQYF.

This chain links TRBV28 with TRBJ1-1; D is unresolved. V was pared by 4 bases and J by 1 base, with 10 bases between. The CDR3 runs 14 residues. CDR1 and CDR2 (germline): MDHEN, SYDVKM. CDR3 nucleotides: TGTGCCAGCAGTTACGTCCGCGGGAACACTGAAGCTTTCTTT. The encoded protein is CASSYVRGNTEAFF.

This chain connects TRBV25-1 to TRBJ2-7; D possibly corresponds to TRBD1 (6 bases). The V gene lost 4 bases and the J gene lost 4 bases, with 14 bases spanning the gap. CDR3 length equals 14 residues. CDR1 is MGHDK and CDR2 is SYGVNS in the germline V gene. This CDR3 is CASSVAGAEYEQYF. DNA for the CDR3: TGTGCCAGCAGTGTGGCAGGGGCGGAATACGAGCAGTACTTC.

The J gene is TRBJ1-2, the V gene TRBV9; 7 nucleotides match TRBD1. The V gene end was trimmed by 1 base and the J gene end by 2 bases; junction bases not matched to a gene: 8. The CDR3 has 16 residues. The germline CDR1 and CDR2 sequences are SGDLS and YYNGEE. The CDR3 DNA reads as TGTGCCAGCAGCGTACAGCCGGGACAGAACAACTATGGCTACACCTTC. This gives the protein CASSVQPGQNNYGYTF.

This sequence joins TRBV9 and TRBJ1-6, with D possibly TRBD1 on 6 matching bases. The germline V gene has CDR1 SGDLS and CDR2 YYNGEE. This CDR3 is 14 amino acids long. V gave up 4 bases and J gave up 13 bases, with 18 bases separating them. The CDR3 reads CASSPLRGGRPLHF. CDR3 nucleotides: TGTGCCAGCAGCCCCCTCAGGGGTGGTCGGCCCCTCCACTTT.

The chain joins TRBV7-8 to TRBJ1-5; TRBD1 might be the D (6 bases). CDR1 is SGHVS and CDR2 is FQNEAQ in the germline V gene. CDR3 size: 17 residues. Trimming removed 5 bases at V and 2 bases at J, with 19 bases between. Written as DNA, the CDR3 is TGTGCCAGCAGCCCGTACCGAACGGGGGGCGGCAATCAGCCCCAGCATTTT. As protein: CASSPYRTGGGNQPQHF.

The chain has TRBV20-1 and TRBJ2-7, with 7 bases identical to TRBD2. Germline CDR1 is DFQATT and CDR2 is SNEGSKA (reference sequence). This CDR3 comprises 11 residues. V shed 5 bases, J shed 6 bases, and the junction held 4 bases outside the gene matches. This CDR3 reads CSAGREAEQYF. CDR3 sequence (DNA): TGCAGTGCTGGGAGGGAGGCCGAGCAGTACTTC.

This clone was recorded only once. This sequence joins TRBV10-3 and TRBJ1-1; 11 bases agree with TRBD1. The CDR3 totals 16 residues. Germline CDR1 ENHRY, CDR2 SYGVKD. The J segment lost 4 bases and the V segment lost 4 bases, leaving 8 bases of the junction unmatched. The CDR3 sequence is CAISAGTGGWGTEAFF. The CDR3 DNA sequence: TGTGCCATCAGTGCAGGGACAGGGGGTTGGGGCACTGAAGCTTTCTTT.

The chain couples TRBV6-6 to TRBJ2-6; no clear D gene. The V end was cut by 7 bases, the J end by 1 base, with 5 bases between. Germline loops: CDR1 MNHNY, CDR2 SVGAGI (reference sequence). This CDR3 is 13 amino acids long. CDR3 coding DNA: TGTGCCAGCATATTGTCTGGGGCCAACGTCCTGACTTTC. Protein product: CASILSGANVLTF.

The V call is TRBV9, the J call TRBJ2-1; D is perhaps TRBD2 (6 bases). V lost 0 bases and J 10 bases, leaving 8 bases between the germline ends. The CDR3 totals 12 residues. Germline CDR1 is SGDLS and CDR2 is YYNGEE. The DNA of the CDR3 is TGTGCCAGCAGCGTAGTGGCGGGGGAGCAGTTCTTC. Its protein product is CASSVVAGEQFF.

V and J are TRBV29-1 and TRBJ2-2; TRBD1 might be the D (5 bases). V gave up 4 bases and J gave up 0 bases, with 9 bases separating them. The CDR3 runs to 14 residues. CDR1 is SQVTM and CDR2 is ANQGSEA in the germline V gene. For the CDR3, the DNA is TGCAGCGTTGGTCAACAGGCGAACACCGGGGAGCTGTTTTTT. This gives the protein CSVGQQANTGELFF.

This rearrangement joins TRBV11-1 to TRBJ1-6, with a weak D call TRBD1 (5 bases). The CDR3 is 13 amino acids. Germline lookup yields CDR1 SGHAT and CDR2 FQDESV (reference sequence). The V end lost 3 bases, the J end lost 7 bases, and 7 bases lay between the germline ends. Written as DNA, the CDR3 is TGTGCCAGCAGCTTCCCAGGGAATTCACCCCTCCACTTT. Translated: CASSFPGNSPLHF. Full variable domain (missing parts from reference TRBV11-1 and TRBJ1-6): EAEVAQSPRYKITEKSQAVAFWCDPISGHATLYWYRQILGQGPELLVQFQDESVVDDSQLPKDRFSAERLKGVDSTLKIQPAELGDSAMYLCASSFPGNSPLHFGNGTRLTVT.

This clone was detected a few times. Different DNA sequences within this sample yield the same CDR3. The CDR3 region is CASSLNSYEQYF. In nucleotides, the CDR3 is TGCGCCAGCAGCTTGAACAGTTACGAGCAGTACTTC. The rearrangement uses TRBV5-1 and TRBJ2-7; D is ambiguous. The CDR3 covers 12 residues. V dropped 1 base and J dropped 4 bases, with 6 bases sitting between them. Germline V gene data show CDR1 as SGHRS and CDR2 as YFSETQ.

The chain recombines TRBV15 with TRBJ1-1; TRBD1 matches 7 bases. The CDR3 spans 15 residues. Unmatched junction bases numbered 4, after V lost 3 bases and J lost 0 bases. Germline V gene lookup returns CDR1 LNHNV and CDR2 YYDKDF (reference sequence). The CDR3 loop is CATSRGGQMNTEAFF. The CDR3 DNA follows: TGTGCCACCAGCAGGGGGGGACAGATGAACACTGAAGCTTTCTTT.